Below are 17 T cell receptor beta chains sequenced from a single sample in a study of shared clonotypes between healthy human individuals. Naive CD8 cells lacked CD45RO and underwent positive selection for CCR7, leaving out terminally differentiated effector memory CD45RA+ cells. TCRdb's copy holds only in-frame clones and misses some; the assay was immunoSEQ multiplex PCR. The data hold approximately 1.9 million clones, with about 93% observed a single time. Sequenced material: naive CD8+ T cells from PBMCs. The receptors shown here come from a man between 18 and 29 years old in good health. Some clones in this sample may be carry-over from other donors' samples.

The chain couples TRBV4-1 to TRBJ1-1; 8 bases line up with TRBD1. V was clipped by 3 bases and J by 5 bases; unmatched bases: 11. Germline V gene lookup returns CDR1 MGHRA and CDR2 YSYEKL. The CDR3 has 16 residues. In DNA form, the CDR3 reads TGCGCCAGCAGCCACCAGAAGGACAGGGCGGAAACTGAAGCTTTCTTT. The encoded protein is CASSHQKDRAETEAFF.

The chain joins TRBV19 to TRBJ2-1; D is possibly TRBD1 or TRBD2 (5 bases each). CDR3 size: 13 residues. Trimming took off 3 bases at V and 9 bases at J, with 12 bases between the two ends. Germline V gene lookup returns CDR1 LNHDA and CDR2 SQIVND (reference sequence). This CDR3 reads CASSIGGNGEQFF. Written as DNA, the CDR3 is TGTGCCAGTAGTATTGGGGGTAATGGTGAGCAGTTCTTC.

V gene TRBV27 combines with J gene TRBJ2-4; 9 bases fit TRBD1. The V and J ends lost 5 bases and 3 bases, in that order; junction bases with no gene match: 8. This CDR3 has 16 amino acids. Germline-derived CDR1 and CDR2 are MNHEY and SMNVEV (reference sequence). This chain's CDR3 is CASSLMTGGDKNIQYF. CDR3 in DNA: TGTGCCAGCAGTCTAATGACAGGGGGGGACAAAAACATTCAGTACTTC.

Worth noting for this clone: The sample holds other DNA sequences that translate to the same CDR3. The chain has TRBV27 and TRBJ2-3; D gene uncertain. Germline assignment: CDR1 MNHEY and CDR2 SMNVEV (reference sequence). The CDR3 spans 13 residues. Trimming removed 3 bases at V and 3 bases at J, with 7 bases between. CDR3 DNA sequence: TGTGCCAGCAGTTTGACCGGAACAGATACGCAGTATTTT. Translated, it gives CASSLTGTDTQYF.

This chain joins TRBV5-8 and TRBJ2-7; 7 bases are a match to TRBD2. The CDR3 spans 13 residues. V was clipped by 5 bases and J by 4 bases; unmatched bases: 6. Germline values: CDR1 SGHTS, CDR2 YDEGEE. CDR3 nucleotide sequence: TGTGCCAGCAGGGACCGGCGGGAGTACGAGCAGTACTTC. Translating gives CASRDRREYEQYF. The full variable domain, its missing parts supplied by reference TRBV5-8 and TRBJ2-7, is EAGVTQSPTHLIKTRGQQATLRCSPISGHTSVYWYQQALGLGLQFLLWYDEGEERNRGNFPPRFSGRQFPNYSSELNVNALELEDSALYLCASRDRREYEQYFGPGTRLTVT.

The CDR3 nucleotides read TGTGCCAGCAACCCTCCTTGGGGGGGACACGAGCAGTACTTC. Its protein product is CASNPPWGGHEQYF. The rearrangement links TRBV11-2 to TRBJ2-7; 7 positions match TRBD2. Germline trimming cut 7 bases from V and 5 bases from J; bases unmatched to any gene: 11. The V gene's germline CDR1 is SGHAT and CDR2 FQNNGV. The CDR3 has 14 residues.

The rearrangement uses TRBV5-1 and TRBJ2-1, with TRBD2 identical over 8 bases. Germline V lookup: CDR1 SGHRS, CDR2 YFSETQ. J lost 6 bases, V lost 3 bases, and 11 bases had no gene match. The CDR3 consists of 16 residues. The CDR3 nucleotides are TGCGCCAGCAGCTCCCGACTTGCGGGAGGAGGCAATGAGCAGTTCTTC. This gives the protein CASSSRLAGGGNEQFF.

This clone appeared once. The genes are TRBV7-9 and TRBJ1-4; TRBD1 matches at 9 bases. Per germline, CDR1 SEHNR and CDR2 FQNEAQ (reference sequence). V shed 5 bases, J shed 5 bases, and the junction held 12 bases outside the gene matches. The CDR3 extends over 17 amino acids. The CDR3 here is CASSDTGGWGPNEKLFF. CDR3 in DNA: TGTGCCAGCAGCGATACAGGGGGCTGGGGACCCAATGAAAAACTGTTTTTT.

For this clone: Other nucleotide sequences from this sample produce the same CDR3. The V call is TRBV10-2, the J call TRBJ2-7; 9 nucleotides match TRBD1. V lost 6 bases and J lost 3; bases outside the gene matches: 3. Germline V gene sequence: CDR1 WSHSY, CDR2 SAAADI. The CDR3 has 13 residues. The CDR3 loop is CASRDRGSYEQYF. The DNA of the CDR3 is TGCGCCAGCAGAGACAGGGGGAGCTACGAGCAGTACTTC.

V and J are TRBV19 and TRBJ2-1; TRBD2 matches at 13 bases. The CDR3 covers 16 residues. The germline V gene encodes CDR1 LNHDA and CDR2 SQIVND (reference sequence). The V segment lost 4 bases and the J segment 7 bases; nucleotides outside the gene matches: 7. CDR3 DNA: TGTGCCAGTAGTACGCTACTAGCGGGAGGGCGTAATGAGCAGTTCTTC. Its protein product is CASSTLLAGGRNEQFF.

V usage is TRBV7-3 and J usage is TRBJ2-6; TRBD2 is a possible D gene (6 bases). Per the germline V gene, CDR1 is SGHTA and CDR2 is FQGTGA. This CDR3 comprises 13 residues. Trimming took off 8 bases at V and 1 base at J, with 6 bases between the two ends. The CDR3 nucleotides read TGTGCCAGCGGACTATCTGGGGCCAACGTCCTGACTTTC. Encoded protein: CASGLSGANVLTF.

CDR3 DNA sequence: TGTGCCAGTAGTCCGGGACGGGCCGGGGAGCTGTTTTTT. Translating gives CASSPGRAGELFF. The chain links TRBV19 to TRBJ2-2, with D perhaps assigned TRBD1 or TRBD2 (5 bases each). The germline gives CDR1 LNHDA, CDR2 SQIVND (reference sequence). The CDR3 contains 13 residues. V was shortened by 5 bases and J by 6 bases, with 10 bases between the two germline ends.

The CDR3 region has the DNA TGTGCCAGCAGTTTATGGGCTGGGGGGGGCGGGGAGCTGTTTTTT. Its protein product is CASSLWAGGGGELFF. The V gene is TRBV27, the J gene TRBJ2-2; 7 bases align to TRBD2. This CDR3 has 15 residues. Per the germline V gene, CDR1 is MNHEY and CDR2 is SMNVEV (reference sequence). Trimming cost V 1 base and J 7 bases; bases outside gene matches: 6.

The chain joins TRBV4-2 to TRBJ2-2; 7 bases map to TRBD2. The germline CDR1 and CDR2 sequences are LGHNA and YNFKEQ. This CDR3 comprises 15 residues. Trimming took 1 base from V and 7 from J; bases not matched to a gene: 6. The CDR3 bases are TGTGCCAGCAGCCAAGTGGCGGGAGACGTCGGGGAGCTGTTTTTT. Its protein is CASSQVAGDVGELFF.

The V call is TRBV5-1, the J call TRBJ2-7, with 7 bases that match TRBD2. Trimming at V came to 3 bases and at J to 0 bases, leaving 3 bases not matched to a gene. Looked up from germline, CDR1 is SGHRS and CDR2 is YFSETQ. The CDR3 length is 14 residues. In DNA form, the CDR3 reads TGCGCCAGCAGCTCTAGCGGATACTCCTACGAGCAGTACTTC. Translated, it gives CASSSSGYSYEQYF.

The chain joins TRBV5-1 to TRBJ2-1; 13 bases align to TRBD2. Per germline, CDR1 SGHRS and CDR2 YFSETQ. This CDR3 comprises 18 residues. V shed 4 bases, J shed 5 bases, and the junction held 12 bases outside the gene matches. CDR3 in amino acids: CASSRGTSGTTRDNEQFF. As DNA, the CDR3 is TGCGCCAGCAGCCGCGGGACTAGCGGGACCACAAGGGACAATGAGCAGTTCTTC.

This chain links TRBV19 with TRBJ2-1; TRBD1 matches 7 bases. CDR1 is LNHDA and CDR2 is SQIVND in the germline V gene (reference sequence). V shed 7 bases, J shed 7 bases, and the junction held 13 bases outside the gene matches. The CDR3 totals 15 residues. Here the CDR3 reads CASIPDRSSPNEQFF. For the CDR3, the DNA is TGTGCCAGTATCCCGGACAGGTCATCCCCAAATGAGCAGTTCTTC.